What follows are 27 T cell receptor beta chains derived from one specimen sequenced in a study of T cell responses to AZD1222 COVID-19 vaccine. Assay used: immunoSEQ multiplex PCR; TCRdb lists only in-frame clones, some missing. The sample records approximately 150,000 clones, less than 95% being singletons. Here the sequenced sample was peripheral blood, taken on day 0 of AZD1222 vaccination. These receptors came from an adult in good health.

The chain has TRBV9 and TRBJ2-3; 9 bases match TRBD2. This CDR3 region has 16 residues. Germline CDR1 is SGDLS and CDR2 is YYNGEE. The junction had 8 bases not matched to a gene; V was cut back by 2 bases and J by 4 bases. DNA for the CDR3: TGTGCCAGCAGCGTTACGGCGGGAGGGCCCCCAGATACGCAGTATTTT. Its translation is CASSVTAGGPPDTQYF.

V and J are TRBV6-6 and TRBJ1-1; D gene unclear. Germline values: CDR1 MNHNY, CDR2 SVGAGI (reference sequence). V lost 0 bases to trimming and J lost 5 bases, with 10 bases between them. There are 14 residues in the CDR3. CDR3 DNA: TGTGCCAGCAGTTACTCTTGGCCGGGGACTGAAGCTTTCTTT. It codes for CASSYSWPGTEAFF.

This chain joins TRBV6-5 and TRBJ2-7; 9 bases align to TRBD2. After removal of 0 bases from V and 2 bases from J, the junction contained 5 bases not matched to a gene. Germline lookup yields CDR1 MNHEY and CDR2 SVGAGI. The CDR3 spans 16 residues. This CDR3 reads CASSYSRLAGTYEQYF. CDR3 DNA sequence: TGTGCCAGCAGTTACTCGAGGCTAGCGGGAACCTACGAGCAGTACTTC.

V and J are TRBV27 and TRBJ2-7; D is tentatively TRBD1 or TRBD2 (6 bases each). The CDR3 contains 15 residues. V was cut by 1 base and J by 4 bases, with 14 bases left in between. CDR1 is MNHEY, CDR2 SMNVEV, per germline (reference sequence). The CDR3 spells CASSLFGGYRYEQYF. The CDR3 nucleotides are TGTGCCAGCAGTTTATTCGGGGGCTACCGATACGAGCAGTACTTC.

The genes are TRBV5-1 and TRBJ2-2; D unclear. Looked up from germline, CDR1 is SGHRS and CDR2 is YFSETQ. The CDR3 is made up of 13 amino acids. Trimming removed 1 base from V and 8 bases from J, with 9 bases in between. This CDR3 reads CASSLTASGELFF. For the CDR3, the DNA is TGCGCCAGCAGCTTGACCGCGTCTGGGGAGCTGTTTTTT.

The rearrangement uses TRBV4-2 and TRBJ2-1; the D is unclear. V gave up 3 bases and J gave up 8 bases, with 14 bases separating them. The CDR3 covers 14 residues. CDR1 is LGHNA, CDR2 YNFKEQ, per germline. The CDR3 spells CASSQDFDSHEQFF. The CDR3 bases are TGTGCCAGCAGCCAGGATTTTGACTCACATGAGCAGTTCTTC.

This sequence joins TRBV7-2 and TRBJ1-2, with D possibly matching TRBD1 (6 bases). Trimming removed 3 bases from V and 2 bases from J, with 10 bases in between. The V gene's germline CDR1 is SGHTA and CDR2 FQGNSA. This CDR3 has 14 residues. As DNA, the CDR3 is TGTGCCAGCAGCTTGACGACAGGAAACTATGGCTACACCTTC. This translates into CASSLTTGNYGYTF.

The chain carries TRBV24-1 and TRBJ1-1; 7 positions agree with TRBD1. The CDR3 has 17 residues. V shed 9 bases, J shed 4 bases, and the junction held 19 bases outside the gene matches. CDR1 and CDR2 (germline): KGHDR, SFDVKD. The CDR3: CATSAATGAVEGTEAFF. As DNA, the CDR3 is TGTGCCACCTCGGCGGCAACAGGGGCGGTTGAGGGCACTGAAGCTTTCTTT.

The gene calls are TRBV7-9 and TRBJ2-6; D not certain. The CDR3 length is 14 residues. CDR1 and CDR2 from the germline V gene are SEHNR and FQNEAQ (reference sequence). CDR3 amino acids: CGALTLSGANVLTF. As DNA, the CDR3 is TGTGGAGCACTTACACTCTCTGGGGCCAACGTCCTGACTTTC.

This rearrangement joins TRBV20-1 to TRBJ1-5; D unclear. Trimming left V 3 bases short and J 6 bases short, with 12 bases between. CDR1 DFQATT and CDR2 SNEGSKA come from the germline V gene (reference sequence). This CDR3 comprises 13 residues. The CDR3 sequence is CSASKRGFQPQHF. DNA of the CDR3: TGCAGTGCTAGTAAGCGTGGGTTTCAGCCCCAGCATTTT.

V is TRBV10-2 and J is TRBJ2-7; D is unresolved. CDR3 length: 16 amino acids. In germline, CDR1 is WSHSY, CDR2 SAAADI. Trimming took 4 bases from V and 4 from J, leaving 20 bases between them. CDR3 nucleotide sequence: TGCGCCAGCAGTGGACCTGGTATGACGGGCGCTTACGAGCAGTACTTC. It translates to CASSGPGMTGAYEQYF.

Here the CDR3 reads CASATSGRGSYNEQFF. The CDR3 nucleotides read TGTGCCAGCGCGACTAGCGGGAGGGGGTCCTACAATGAGCAGTTCTTC. The V and J genes are TRBV7-9 and TRBJ2-1; TRBD2 aligns across 14 bases. Germline V gene sequence: CDR1 SEHNR, CDR2 FQNEAQ (reference sequence). J lost 1 base, V lost 8 bases, and 4 bases had no gene match. The CDR3 sequence is 16 residues long. Combining the CDR3 with reference TRBV7-9 and TRBJ2-1 gives the whole variable domain DTGVSQNPRHKITKRGQNVTFRCDPISEHNRLYWYRQTLGQGPEFLTYFQNEAQLEKSRLLSDRFSAERPKGSFSTLEIQRTEQGDSAMYLCASATSGRGSYNEQFFGPGTRLTVL.

The chain recombines TRBV6-5 with TRBJ2-7, with D perhaps matching TRBD1 (6 bases). The CDR3 totals 14 residues. Germline CDR1 MNHEY, CDR2 SVGAGI. V shed 4 bases and J shed 2 bases, with 12 bases lying between them. The CDR3 is CASSSSAGAYEQYF. As DNA, the CDR3 is TGTGCCAGCAGTTCCTCCGCAGGGGCCTACGAGCAGTACTTC.

The rearrangement joins TRBV28 to TRBJ1-6; TRBD1 matches at 10 bases. Germline assignment: CDR1 MDHEN and CDR2 SYDVKM. With 0 bases clipped from V and 5 bases from J, the junction kept 7 bases outside the gene matches. This CDR3 is built from 18 residues. CDR3 amino acids: CASSLWEGTGADNSPLHF. The CDR3 region has the DNA TGTGCCAGCAGTTTATGGGAGGGGACAGGGGCCGATAATTCACCCCTCCACTTT.

In its sample, this clone was seen a few times. The genes are TRBV2 and TRBJ1-2; the D is unclear. CDR1 and CDR2 (germline): SNHLY, FYNNEI. The CDR3 runs 12 residues. The V end was cut by 4 bases, the J end by 8 bases, with 11 bases between. The CDR3 protein is CASSGSGIGYTF. The CDR3 bases are TGTGCCAGCAGTGGTAGTGGGATCGGCTACACCTTC.

This chain joins TRBV20-1 and TRBJ2-7; D might be TRBD1 or TRBD2, each matching 5 bases. V dropped 6 bases and J dropped 4 bases, with 10 bases sitting between them. This CDR3 is built from 11 residues. CDR1 and CDR2 (germline): DFQATT, SNEGSKA (reference sequence). DNA of the CDR3: TGCAGTGCCCCCGGGGCTTACGAGCAGTACTTC. Translated, it gives CSAPGAYEQYF.

V and J are TRBV6-5 and TRBJ1-3; perhaps TRBD1 as D (5 bases). Trimming removed 4 bases at V and 7 bases at J, with 17 bases between. The CDR3 runs 15 residues. CDR1 is MNHEY, CDR2 SVGAGI, per germline. The CDR3 DNA reads as TGTGCCAGCAGTTCCGGGGCCGGAGGTTGGAACACCATATATTTT. This sequence encodes CASSSGAGGWNTIYF.

The rearrangement joins TRBV30 to TRBJ2-4; TRBD2 might be the D (5 bases). V dropped 0 bases and J dropped 7 bases, with 13 bases sitting between them. Germline CDR1 and CDR2: GTSNPN and SVGIG (reference sequence). The CDR3 is 14 amino acids. CDR3 in DNA: TGTGCCTGGAGTGTGTCTAGCATCGGGAACATTCAGTACTTC. Translating gives CAWSVSSIGNIQYF.

The rearrangement joins TRBV18 to TRBJ2-7; possible D gene TRBD1, 5 bases. The ends were cut back, 5 bases at V and 7 bases at J, with 18 bases in the middle. Germline V gene sequence: CDR1 KGHSH, CDR2 LQKENI. CDR3 size: 14 residues. The CDR3 loop is CASSSQEVAGEQYF. CDR3 bases: TGTGCCAGCTCATCGCAAGAGGTAGCAGGGGAGCAGTACTTC.

In this sample, this clone turned up once. This chain links TRBV11-2 with TRBJ1-5; a weak D match, TRBD1 (5 bases). From germline, CDR1 is SGHAT and CDR2 FQNNGV. The V gene lost 5 bases and the J gene lost 3 bases, with 11 bases spanning the gap. The CDR3 has 14 residues. CDR3 amino acids: CASSAGTVNQPQHF. The CDR3 nucleotides read TGTGCCAGCAGCGCCGGGACCGTCAATCAGCCCCAGCATTTT.

The chain links TRBV7-3 to TRBJ1-1; possible D gene TRBD1, 5 bases. V was pared by 2 bases and J by 1 base, with 8 bases between. Germline V gene sequence: CDR1 SGHTA, CDR2 FQGTGA. There are 14 residues in the CDR3. CDR3 DNA sequence: TGTGCCAGCAGCTTACGGGACGGGAACACTGAAGCTTTCTTT. It codes for CASSLRDGNTEAFF.

The J gene is TRBJ2-5, the V gene TRBV5-1; 10 bases fit TRBD2. Germline V gene sequence: CDR1 SGHRS, CDR2 YFSETQ. The CDR3 contains 15 residues. The ends lost 2 bases at V and 5 bases at J; junction bases unmatched: 6. The CDR3 reads CASSFLAGVGETQYF. As DNA, the CDR3 is TGCGCCAGCAGCTTCCTAGCGGGAGTTGGGGAGACCCAGTACTTC.

The chain recombines TRBV7-9 with TRBJ2-3; no firm D call. This CDR3 has 15 amino acids. CDR1 is SEHNR, CDR2 FQNEAQ, per germline (reference sequence). Trimming left V 0 bases short and J 2 bases short, with 9 bases between. The CDR3 here is CASSLAGGPTDTQYF. The DNA for the CDR3 is TGTGCCAGCAGCTTAGCCGGTGGGCCCACAGATACGCAGTATTTT.

CDR3 bases: TGTGCCAGCAGTTTTGTTTTACAAACAACCCACAATGAGCAGTTCTTC. This encodes CASSFVLQTTHNEQFF. The chain combines TRBV28 with TRBJ2-1; D call uncertain. The CDR3 has 16 amino acids. Trimming removed 3 bases at V and 5 bases at J, with 17 bases between. The germline V gene encodes CDR1 MDHEN and CDR2 SYDVKM.

The chain has TRBV18 and TRBJ1-1, with a possible D match to TRBD1 (5 bases). Germline lookup yields CDR1 KGHSH and CDR2 LQKENI. V shed 6 bases and J shed 2 bases, with 10 bases lying between them. The CDR3 runs 13 residues. The CDR3 nucleotides are TGTGCCAGCTCTACGGGGCTAAACACTGAAGCTTTCTTT. This sequence encodes CASSTGLNTEAFF.

The chain combines TRBV11-3 with TRBJ2-4, with 11 bases identical to TRBD2. This CDR3 has 18 residues. J was trimmed by 1 base and V by 1 base; bases with no gene match: 6. Germline V gene sequence: CDR1 SGHNT, CDR2 YENEEA. CDR3 loop: CASSLGATSGKAKNIQYF. CDR3 coding DNA: TGTGCCAGCAGCTTAGGTGCGACTAGCGGGAAGGCCAAAAACATTCAGTACTTC.

The J gene is TRBJ2-7, the V gene TRBV6-5, with TRBD1 matching over 11 bases. Trimming removed 5 bases from V and 2 bases from J; junction bases left unmatched: 5. The germline V gene has CDR1 MNHEY and CDR2 SVGAGI. The CDR3 extends over 15 amino acids. The CDR3 protein is CASSRAGQGAYEQYF. The CDR3 nucleotides read TGTGCCAGCAGTAGAGCGGGACAGGGGGCCTACGAGCAGTACTTC.